The clone carrying this TCR beta chain showed up many times. Antigen specificity is unknown. The TCR beta profiling, which covered VDJ combination and CDR3 sequence, was carried out using genomic DNA as the template. TCRdb independently ran MiXCR on the reads; one entry per CDR3 protein. This table holds fewer than 250,000 distinct CDR3 sequences, about half found once. This specimen belongs to a study of CD8+CD57+ T cells in acquired aplastic anemia. Overall study context: The DNA of sorted CD4+ and CD8+ cells averaged about 3 ug. CD4+ cell libraries from healthy donors averaged approximately 10 million reads. Study-level points and caveats: Patients and controls turned out to have more than 25 CD8+ CDR3 sequences in common.

Trimming removed 0 bases from V and 0 bases from J, with 14 bases in between. The germline V gene has CDR1 DFQATT and CDR2 SNEGSKA (reference sequence). The CDR3 is 16 residues long. This clonotype originated in a human donor in good health, serving as a control. Material: sorted CD4+, CD8+, or CD8+CD57+ T cells (not recorded which) from PBMCs. V gene TRBV20-1 combines with J gene TRBJ1-2; unclear D gene. CDR3 sequence reads: CSARDRHSAPNYGYTF. The CDR3, as DNA: TGCAGTGCTAGAGATCGCCACAGTGCCCCTAACTATGGCTACACCTTC.